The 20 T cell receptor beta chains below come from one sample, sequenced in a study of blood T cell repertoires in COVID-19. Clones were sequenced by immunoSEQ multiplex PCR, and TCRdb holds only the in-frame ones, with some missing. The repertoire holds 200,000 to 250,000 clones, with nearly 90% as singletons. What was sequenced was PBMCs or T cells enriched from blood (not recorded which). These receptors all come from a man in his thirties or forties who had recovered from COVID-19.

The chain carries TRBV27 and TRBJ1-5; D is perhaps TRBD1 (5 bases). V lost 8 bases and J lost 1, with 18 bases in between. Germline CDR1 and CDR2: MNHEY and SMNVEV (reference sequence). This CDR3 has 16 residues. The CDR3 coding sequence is TGTGCCAGCGCCTCAGGGTTCGGTCTGAGCAATCAGCCCCAGCATTTT. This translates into CASASGFGLSNQPQHF.

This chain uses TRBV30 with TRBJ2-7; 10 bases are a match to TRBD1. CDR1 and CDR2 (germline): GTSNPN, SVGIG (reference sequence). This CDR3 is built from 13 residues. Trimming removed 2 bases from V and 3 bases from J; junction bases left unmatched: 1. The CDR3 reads CAWSRDRGYEQYF. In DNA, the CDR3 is TGTGCCTGGAGTAGGGACAGGGGCTACGAGCAGTACTTC.

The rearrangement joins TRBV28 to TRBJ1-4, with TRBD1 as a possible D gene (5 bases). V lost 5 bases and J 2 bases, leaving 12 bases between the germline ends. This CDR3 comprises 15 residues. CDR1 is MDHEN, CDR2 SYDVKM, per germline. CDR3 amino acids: CASSLVGGTNEKLFF. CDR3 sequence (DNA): TGTGCCAGCAGTCTCGTGGGGGGGACTAATGAAAAACTGTTTTTT.

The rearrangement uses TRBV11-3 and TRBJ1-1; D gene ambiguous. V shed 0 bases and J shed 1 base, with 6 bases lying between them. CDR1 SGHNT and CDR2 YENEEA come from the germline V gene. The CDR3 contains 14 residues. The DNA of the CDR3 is TGTGCCAGCAGCTTAGATCGTTGGAACACTGAAGCTTTCTTT. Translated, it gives CASSLDRWNTEAFF. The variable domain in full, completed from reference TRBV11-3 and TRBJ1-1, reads EAGVVQSPRYKIIEKKQPVAFWCNPISGHNTLYWYLQNLGQGPELLIRYENEEAVDDSQLPKDRFSAERLKGVDSTLKIQPAELGDSAVYLCASSLDRWNTEAFFGQGTRLTVV.

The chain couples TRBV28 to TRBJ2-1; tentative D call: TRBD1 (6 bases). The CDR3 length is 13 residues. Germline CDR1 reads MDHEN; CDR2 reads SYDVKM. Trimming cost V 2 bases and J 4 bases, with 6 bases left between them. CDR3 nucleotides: TGTGCCAGCAGTTTAGACAGGTACAATGAGCAGTTCTTC. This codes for CASSLDRYNEQFF.

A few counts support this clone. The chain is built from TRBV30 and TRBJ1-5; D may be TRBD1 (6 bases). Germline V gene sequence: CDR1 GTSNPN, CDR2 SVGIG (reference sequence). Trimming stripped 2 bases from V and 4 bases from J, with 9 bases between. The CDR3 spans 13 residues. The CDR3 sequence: CAWSRTDNQPQHF. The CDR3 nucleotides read TGTGCCTGGAGTCGGACAGATAATCAGCCCCAGCATTTT.

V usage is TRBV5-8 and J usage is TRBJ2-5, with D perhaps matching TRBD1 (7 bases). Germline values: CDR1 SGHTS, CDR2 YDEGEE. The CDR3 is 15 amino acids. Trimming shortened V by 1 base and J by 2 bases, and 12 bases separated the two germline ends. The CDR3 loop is CASSLTAGGQETQYF. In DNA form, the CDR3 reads TGTGCCAGCAGCTTGACGGCAGGGGGGCAAGAGACCCAGTACTTC.

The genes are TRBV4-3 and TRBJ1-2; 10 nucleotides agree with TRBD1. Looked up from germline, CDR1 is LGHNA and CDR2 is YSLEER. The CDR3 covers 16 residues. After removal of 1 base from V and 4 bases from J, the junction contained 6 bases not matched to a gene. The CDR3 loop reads CASSQAPGQGTYGYTF. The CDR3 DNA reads TGCGCCAGCAGCCAAGCTCCGGGACAGGGGACCTATGGCTACACCTTC.

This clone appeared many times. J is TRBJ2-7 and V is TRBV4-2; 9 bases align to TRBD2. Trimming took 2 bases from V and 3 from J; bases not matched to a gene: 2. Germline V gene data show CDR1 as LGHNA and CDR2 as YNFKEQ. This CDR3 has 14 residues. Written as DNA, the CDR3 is TGTGCCAGCAGCCAATTTAGCGGGAGCTACGAGCAGTACTTC. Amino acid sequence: CASSQFSGSYEQYF.

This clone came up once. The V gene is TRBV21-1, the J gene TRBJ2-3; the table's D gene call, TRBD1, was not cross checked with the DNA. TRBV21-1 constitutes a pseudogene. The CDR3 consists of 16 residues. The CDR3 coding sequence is TGTGCCAGCAGCAAAGCGGGACAGAGAAGCACAGATACGCAGTATTTT. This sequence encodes CASSKAGQRSTDTQYF.

DNA for the CDR3: TGCGCCAGCAGCCAGAACAGGGGGACCGGTGGCTACACCTTC. This sequence encodes CASSQNRGTGGYTF. The V call is TRBV4-1, the J call TRBJ1-2; 8 nucleotides match TRBD1. With 3 bases clipped from V and 7 bases from J, the junction kept 7 bases outside the gene matches. This CDR3 spans 14 amino acids. Germline V gene sequence: CDR1 MGHRA, CDR2 YSYEKL.

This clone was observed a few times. The CDR3 region has the DNA TGTGCCAGCAGTTACCAGGTGGTGAACACTGAAGCTTTCTTT. Its protein product is CASSYQVVNTEAFF. This chain uses TRBV6-5 with TRBJ1-1, with no clear D. CDR3 size: 14 residues. Germline lookup yields CDR1 MNHEY and CDR2 SVGAGI. V was cut by 2 bases and J by 0 bases, with 7 bases left in between.

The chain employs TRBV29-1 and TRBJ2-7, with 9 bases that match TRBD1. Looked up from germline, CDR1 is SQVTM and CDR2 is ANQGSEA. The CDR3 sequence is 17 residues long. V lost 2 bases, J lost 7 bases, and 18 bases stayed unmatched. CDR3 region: CSVESEGTGRKLGEQYF. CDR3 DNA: TGCAGCGTTGAAAGTGAGGGGACAGGGCGGAAACTGGGTGAGCAGTACTTC.

CDR3 bases: TGTGCCAGCAGCCCAGGGGGGACAGGGGCGACCGAGCAGTACTTC. Translating it yields CASSPGGTGATEQYF. The rearrangement links TRBV5-5 to TRBJ2-7; 10 bases agree with TRBD1. The V and J ends lost 4 bases and 6 bases, in that order; junction bases with no gene match: 10. The CDR3 totals 15 residues. CDR1 and CDR2 (germline): SGHKS, YYEKEE (reference sequence).

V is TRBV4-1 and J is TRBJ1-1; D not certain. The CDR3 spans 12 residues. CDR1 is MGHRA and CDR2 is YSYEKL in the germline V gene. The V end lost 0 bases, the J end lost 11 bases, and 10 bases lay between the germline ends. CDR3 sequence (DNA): TGCGCCAGCAGCCAAGACCACAGCTGGGCTTTCTTT. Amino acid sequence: CASSQDHSWAFF.

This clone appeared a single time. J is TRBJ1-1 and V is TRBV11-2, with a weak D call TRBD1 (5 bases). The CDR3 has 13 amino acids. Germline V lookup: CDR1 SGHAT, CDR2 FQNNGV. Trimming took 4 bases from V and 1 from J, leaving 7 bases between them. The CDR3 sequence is CASSSQENTEAFF. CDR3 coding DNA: TGTGCCAGCAGCTCACAGGAGAACACTGAAGCTTTCTTT.

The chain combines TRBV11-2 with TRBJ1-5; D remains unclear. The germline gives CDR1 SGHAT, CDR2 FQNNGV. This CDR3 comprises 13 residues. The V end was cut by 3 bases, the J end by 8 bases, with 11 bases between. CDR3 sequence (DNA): TGTGCCAGCAGCTTTTTGGCCCGGGAGCCCCAGCATTTT. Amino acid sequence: CASSFLAREPQHF.

The CDR3 sequence: CASSPRGVLNEQFF. CDR3 bases: TGTGCCAGCAGCCCACGGGGGGTTCTCAATGAGCAGTTCTTC. V gene TRBV7-3 combines with J gene TRBJ2-1; 7 positions match TRBD2. The germline CDR1 and CDR2 sequences are SGHTA and FQGTGA. Trimming cost V 5 bases and J 6 bases; bases outside gene matches: 7. This CDR3 contains 14 residues.

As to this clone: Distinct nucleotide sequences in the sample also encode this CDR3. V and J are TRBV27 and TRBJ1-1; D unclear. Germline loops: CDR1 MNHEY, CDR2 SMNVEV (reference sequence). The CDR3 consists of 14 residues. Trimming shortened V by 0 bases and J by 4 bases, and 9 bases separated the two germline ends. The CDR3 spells CASSLSGVGTEAFF. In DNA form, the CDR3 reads TGTGCCAGCAGTTTATCCGGGGTGGGCACTGAAGCTTTCTTT.

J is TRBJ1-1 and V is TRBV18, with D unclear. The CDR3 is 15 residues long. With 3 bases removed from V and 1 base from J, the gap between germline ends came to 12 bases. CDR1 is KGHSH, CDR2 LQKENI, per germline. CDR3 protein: CASSPLGGENTEAFF. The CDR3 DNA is TGTGCCAGCTCACCCTTGGGAGGAGAGAACACTGAAGCTTTCTTT.